The rows below give T cell receptor beta chains drawn from one sample of a study of T cell repertoires in cytomegalovirus infection. MiXCR, run by TCRdb on the reads, gives a single entry per CDR3 protein. Of about 360,000 distinct CDR3 sequences listed, around 18% are singletons. Input material: PBMCs. Every receptor here comes from a human donor in good health (CMV status not recorded). Some clones in this sample may be carry-over from other donors' samples. Each CDR3 is given with its conserved first and last residue. A D gene is named only where the DNA matches it firmly. Clone size is shown for a subset of rows, as once, few, many or a class of expanded clone.

cdr3_length	d_call	v_call	j_call	clone_size	cdr3_aa	cdr3_nt
20	-	TRBV19	TRBJ2-7	-	CASRPTTVAKRALILYEQYF	TGTGCCAGTAGACCCACTACCGTCGCGAAAAGGGCTCTCATCCTCTACGAGCAGTACTTC
12	TRBD2	TRBV20-1	TRBJ2-7	few	CSVTGRANEQYF	TGCAGTGTGACCGGGAGGGCGAACGAGCAGTACTTC
14	-	TRBV28	TRBJ1-5	few	CASRSGGSNQPQHF	TGTGCCAGCAGATCCGGGGGGAGCAATCAGCCCCAGCATTTT
20	TRBD1	TRBV2	TRBJ1-2	-	CASSAPNIDGTGRFNYGYTF	TGTGCCAGCAGTGCCCCGAACATAGACGGGACAGGGAGGTTTAACTATGGCTACACCTTC
15	TRBD1	TRBV7-9	TRBJ2-1	-	CASRPDRSSYNEQFF	TGTGCCAGCAGACCGGACAGGAGCTCCTACAATGAGCAGTTCTTC
12	-	TRBV29-1	TRBJ1-1	-	CSGRRDYTEAFF	TGCAGCGGCCGCAGGGATTACACTGAAGCTTTCTTT
13	-	TRBV7-8	TRBJ1-2	many	CASSSDSYYGYTF	TGTGCCAGCAGCTCGGACAGCTACTATGGCTACACCTTC
15	TRBD1	TRBV11-2	TRBJ2-1	-	CASSRTGGYYNEQFF	TGTGCCAGCAGCCGGACAGGGGGTTACTACAATGAGCAGTTCTTC
14	-	TRBV12-3/TRBV12-4	TRBJ2-2	many	CASSLGAATGELFF	TGTGCCAGCAGTTTAGGGGCGGCCACCGGGGAGCTGTTTTTT
14	-	TRBV2	TRBJ1-1	few	CASSEVRDDTEAFF	TGTGCCAGCAGTGAAGTGAGGGACGACACTGAAGCTTTCTTT
14	-	TRBV10-3	TRBJ1-1	many	CATRRDGVNTEAFF	TGTGCCACGAGGAGGGACGGGGTGAACACTGAAGCTTTCTTT
14	-	TRBV12-3/TRBV12-4	TRBJ2-3	many	CASRYGHPKDTQYF	TGTGCCAGCAGATACGGACACCCCAAGGATACGCAGTATTTT
16	-	TRBV20-1	TRBJ2-3	-	CSARDQKGPGTDTQYF	TGCAGTGCTAGAGATCAGAAGGGGCCGGGCACAGATACGCAGTATTTT
14	-	TRBV10-3	TRBJ2-1	many	CATGSGRGGNEQFF	TGTGCCACCGGGAGCGGCAGAGGGGGCAATGAGCAGTTCTTC
13	TRBD2	TRBV10-3	TRBJ2-4	-	CAISGSGNDIQYF	TGTGCCATCAGTGGTAGCGGGAATGACATTCAGTACTTC
13	TRBD1	TRBV12-3/TRBV12-4	TRBJ2-5	-	CASSRGQKETQYF	TGTGCCAGCAGCAGGGGACAGAAAGAGACCCAGTACTTC
15	TRBD2	TRBV6-1	TRBJ2-5	once	CASRTPGLASETQYF	TGTGCCAGCAGGACACCGGGACTAGCGAGCGAGACCCAGTACTTC
14	-	TRBV29-1	TRBJ1-2	-	CSVAGLLGDYGYTF	TGCAGCGTTGCGGGTTTGCTGGGTGACTATGGCTACACCTTC
14	-	TRBV5-5	TRBJ2-5	few	CASSSRPGRETQYF	TGTGCCAGCAGCTCGAGACCCGGAAGGGAGACCCAGTACTTC
17	TRBD2	TRBV27	TRBJ2-3	-	CASSLAGGRVGTDTQYF	TGTGCCAGCAGCCTAGCGGGGGGGCGAGTTGGCACAGATACGCAGTATTTT
19	-	TRBV28	TRBJ2-1	many	CASSPPRGRIKISYNEQFF	TGTGCCAGCAGCCCCCCAAGGGGGAGGATCAAGATCTCCTACAATGAGCAGTTCTTC
14	-	TRBV7-2	TRBJ1-4	many	CASSLVSTNEKLFF	TGTGCCAGCAGCCTAGTATCGACTAATGAAAAACTGTTTTTT
13	-	TRBV7-2	TRBJ2-4	many	CASSFSDKNIQYF	TGTGCCAGCAGCTTTTCAGACAAAAACATTCAGTACTTC
16	TRBD2	TRBV6-6	TRBJ2-3	few	CASSYTASGSTDTQYF	TGTGCCAGCAGTTACACGGCTAGCGGGAGCACAGATACGCAGTATTTT
14	-	TRBV20-1	TRBJ2-7	-	CSAIGLAISYEQYF	TGCAGTGCTATCGGGCTAGCCATCTCCTACGAGCAGTACTTC
15	-	TRBV3-1	TRBJ1-1	-	CASSQERSSNTEAFF	TGTGCCAGCAGCCAAGAGCGCAGTTCGAACACTGAAGCTTTCTTT
14	-	TRBV6-1	TRBJ1-5	many	CASRWGVVNQPQHF	TGTGCCAGCAGATGGGGGGTGGTTAATCAGCCCCAGCATTTT
14	-	TRBV2	TRBJ2-3	few	CASSEQGSTDTQYF	TGTGCCAGCAGTGAACAGGGGAGCACAGATACGCAGTATTTT
14	-	TRBV7-7	TRBJ2-1	-	CASSPSEGSHEQFF	TGTGCCAGCAGCCCGTCAGAGGGGTCCCACGAGCAGTTCTTC
14	-	TRBV6-6	TRBJ1-4	few	CASRIGTVGEKLFF	TGTGCCAGCAGAATTGGGACCGTCGGTGAAAAACTGTTTTTT
15	-	TRBV7-8	TRBJ2-5	few	CASSLRLSTGRPQYF	TGTGCCAGCAGCTTACGGTTGTCCACAGGGAGACCCCAGTACTTC
13	TRBD1	TRBV7-2	TRBJ2-7	many	CASSLNRGDEQYF	TGTGCCAGCAGCTTAAACAGGGGGGACGAGCAGTACTTC
13	TRBD1	TRBV6-4	TRBJ1-6	-	CASSDRRNSPLHF	TGTGCCAGCTCGGACAGGAGAAATTCACCCCTCCACTTT
12	-	TRBV7-4	TRBJ2-1	few	CASSRALDEQFF	TGTGCCAGCAGCCGGGCCCTGGATGAGCAGTTCTTC
12	-	TRBV7-2	TRBJ1-6	many	CASSLELSPLHF	TGTGCCAGCAGCTTAGAGCTTTCACCCCTCCACTTT